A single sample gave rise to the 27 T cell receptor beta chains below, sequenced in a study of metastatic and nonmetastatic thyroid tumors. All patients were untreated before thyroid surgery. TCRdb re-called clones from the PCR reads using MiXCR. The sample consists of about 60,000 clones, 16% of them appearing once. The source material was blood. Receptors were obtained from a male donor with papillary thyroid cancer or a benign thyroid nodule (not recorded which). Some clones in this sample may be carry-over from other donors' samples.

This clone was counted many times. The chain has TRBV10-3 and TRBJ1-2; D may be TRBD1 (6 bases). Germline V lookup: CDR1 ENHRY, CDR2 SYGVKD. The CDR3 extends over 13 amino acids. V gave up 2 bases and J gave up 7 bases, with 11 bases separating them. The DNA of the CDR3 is TGTGCCATCAGTGAGCACAGGGTACTTGGCTACACCTTC. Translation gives CAISEHRVLGYTF.

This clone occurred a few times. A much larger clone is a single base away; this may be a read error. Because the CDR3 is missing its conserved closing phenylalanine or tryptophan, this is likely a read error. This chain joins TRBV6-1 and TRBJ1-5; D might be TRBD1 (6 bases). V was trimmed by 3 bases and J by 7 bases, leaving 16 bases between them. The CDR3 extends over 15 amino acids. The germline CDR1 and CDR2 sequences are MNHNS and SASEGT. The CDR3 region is CASSELTGTSQPQHL. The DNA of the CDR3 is TGTGCCAGCAGTGAGCTCACAGGGACTTCGCAGCCCCAGCATCTT.

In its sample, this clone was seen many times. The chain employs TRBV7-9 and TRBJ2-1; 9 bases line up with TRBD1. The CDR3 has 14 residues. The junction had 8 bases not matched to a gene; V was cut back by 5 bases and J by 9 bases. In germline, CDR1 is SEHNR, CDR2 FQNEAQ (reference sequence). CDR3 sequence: CASSLRQGVGEQFF. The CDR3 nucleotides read TGTGCCAGCAGCCTCCGACAGGGGGTGGGTGAGCAGTTCTTC.

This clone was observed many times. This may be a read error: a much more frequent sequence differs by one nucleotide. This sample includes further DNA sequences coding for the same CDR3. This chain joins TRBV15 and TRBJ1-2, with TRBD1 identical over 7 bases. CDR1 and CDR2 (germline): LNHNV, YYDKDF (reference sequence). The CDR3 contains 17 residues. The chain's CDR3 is CATSRERLEDRRYGYTF. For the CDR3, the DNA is TGTGCCACCAGTAGAGAGCGGCTTGAGGACAGGCGATATGGCTACACCTTC.

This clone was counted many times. The CDR3 here is CASSYSRGGGNEQFF. Here the CDR3 DNA reads TGTGCCAGCAGTTACTCGAGAGGAGGGGGCAATGAGCAGTTCTTC. This chain links TRBV6-2 or TRBV6-3 with TRBJ2-1, with D perhaps being TRBD1 or TRBD2 (6 bases each). From germline, CDR1 is MNHEY and CDR2 SVGEGT. CDR3 length equals 15 residues. Trimming shortened V by 0 bases and J by 6 bases, and 12 bases separated the two germline ends.

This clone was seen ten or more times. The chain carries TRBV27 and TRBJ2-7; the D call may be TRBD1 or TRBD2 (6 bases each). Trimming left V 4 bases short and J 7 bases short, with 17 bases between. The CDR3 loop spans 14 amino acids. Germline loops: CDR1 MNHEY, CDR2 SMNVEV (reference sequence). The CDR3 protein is CASSSGGRRAEQYV. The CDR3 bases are TGTGCCAGCAGTTCCGGGGGCAGACGAGCGGAGCAGTACGTC.

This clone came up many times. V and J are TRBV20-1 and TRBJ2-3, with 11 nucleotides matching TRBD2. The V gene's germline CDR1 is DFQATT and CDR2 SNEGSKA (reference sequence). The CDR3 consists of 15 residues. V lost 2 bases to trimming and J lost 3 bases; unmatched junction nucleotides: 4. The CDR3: CSARSSGGMTDTQYF. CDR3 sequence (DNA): TGCAGTGCTAGATCTAGCGGGGGGATGACAGATACGCAGTATTTT.

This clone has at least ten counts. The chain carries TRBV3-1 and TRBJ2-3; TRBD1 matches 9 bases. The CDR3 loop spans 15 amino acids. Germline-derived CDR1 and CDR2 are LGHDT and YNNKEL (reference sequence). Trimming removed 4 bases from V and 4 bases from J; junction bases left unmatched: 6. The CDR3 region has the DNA TGTGCCAGCAGCCCACGACAGGGGGTGGCAGATACGCAGTATTTT. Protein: CASSPRQGVADTQYF.

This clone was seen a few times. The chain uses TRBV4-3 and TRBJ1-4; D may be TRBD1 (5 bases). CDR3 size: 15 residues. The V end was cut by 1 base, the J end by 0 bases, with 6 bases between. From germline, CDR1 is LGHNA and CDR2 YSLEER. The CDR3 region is CASSQGTSTNEKLFF. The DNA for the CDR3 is TGCGCCAGCAGCCAAGGGACATCAACTAATGAAAAACTGTTTTTT.

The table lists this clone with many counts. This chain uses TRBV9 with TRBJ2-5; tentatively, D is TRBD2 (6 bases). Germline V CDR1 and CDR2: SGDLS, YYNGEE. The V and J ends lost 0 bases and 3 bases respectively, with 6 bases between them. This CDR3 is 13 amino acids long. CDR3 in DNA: TGTGCCAGCAGCGTAGGACTAGAAGAGACCCAGTACTTC. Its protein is CASSVGLEETQYF. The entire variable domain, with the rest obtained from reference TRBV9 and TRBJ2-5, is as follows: DSGVTQTPKHLITATGQRVTLRCSPRSGDLSVYWYQQSLDQGLQFLIQYYNGEERAKGNILERFSAQQFPDLHSELNLSSLELGDSALYFCASSVGLEETQYFGPGTRLLVL.

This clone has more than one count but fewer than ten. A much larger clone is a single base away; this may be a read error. In DNA form, the CDR3 reads TGTGCCACCGGGACAGGGGTCCAACAAGATACCCAGTACTTC. Its protein is CATGTGVQQDTQYF. The gene calls are TRBV24-1 and TRBJ2-5; TRBD1 matches at 10 bases. Germline assignment: CDR1 KGHDR and CDR2 SFDVKD. The CDR3 loop spans 14 amino acids.

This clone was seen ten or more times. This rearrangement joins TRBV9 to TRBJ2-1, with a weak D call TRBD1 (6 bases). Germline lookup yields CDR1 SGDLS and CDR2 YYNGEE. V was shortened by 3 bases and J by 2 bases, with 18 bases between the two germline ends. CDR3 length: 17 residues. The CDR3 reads CASSARGPGATYNEQFF. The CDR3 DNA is TGTGCCAGCAGCGCCCGGGGTCCAGGGGCGACCTACAATGAGCAGTTCTTC.

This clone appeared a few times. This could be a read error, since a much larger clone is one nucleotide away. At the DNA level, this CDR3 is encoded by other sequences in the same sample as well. CDR3 residues: CASSLDAGSSYEQYF. DNA of the CDR3: TGCGCTAGCAGCTTGGACGCGGGCAGCTCCTACGAGCAGTACTTC. This rearrangement joins TRBV5-1 to TRBJ2-7; D possibly corresponds to TRBD2 (5 bases). The germline CDR1 and CDR2 sequences are SGHRS and YFSETQ. The CDR3 spans 15 residues.

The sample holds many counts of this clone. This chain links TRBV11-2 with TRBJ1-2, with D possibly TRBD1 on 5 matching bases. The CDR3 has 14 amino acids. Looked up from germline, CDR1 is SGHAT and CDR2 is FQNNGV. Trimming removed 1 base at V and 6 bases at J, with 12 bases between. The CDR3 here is CASSLARESHGYTF. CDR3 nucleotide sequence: TGTGCCAGCAGCTTAGCCAGGGAGAGTCATGGCTACACCTTC.

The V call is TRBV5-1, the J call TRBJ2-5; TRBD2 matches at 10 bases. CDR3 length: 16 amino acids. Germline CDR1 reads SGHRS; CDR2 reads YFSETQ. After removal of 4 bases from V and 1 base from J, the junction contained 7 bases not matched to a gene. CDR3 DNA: TGCGCCAGCAGCCCGGTTAGCGGGGGGCCCCAAGAGACCCAGTACTTC. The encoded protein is CASSPVSGGPQETQYF.

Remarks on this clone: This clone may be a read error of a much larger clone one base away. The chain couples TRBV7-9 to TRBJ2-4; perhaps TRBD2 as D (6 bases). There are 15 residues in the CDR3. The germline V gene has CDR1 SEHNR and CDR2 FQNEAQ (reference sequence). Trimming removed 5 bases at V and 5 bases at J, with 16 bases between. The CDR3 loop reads CASSPGSGEQNIQYF. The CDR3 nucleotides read TGTGCCAGCAGCCCGGGATCGGGGGAGCAAAACATTCAGTACTTC.

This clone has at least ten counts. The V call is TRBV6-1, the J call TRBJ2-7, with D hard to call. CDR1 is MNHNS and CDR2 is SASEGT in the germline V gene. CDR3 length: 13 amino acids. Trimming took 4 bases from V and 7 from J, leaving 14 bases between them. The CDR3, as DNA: TGTGCCAGCAGTGTAGAGTCCCATCGGGAGCAGTACGTC. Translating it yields CASSVESHREQYV.

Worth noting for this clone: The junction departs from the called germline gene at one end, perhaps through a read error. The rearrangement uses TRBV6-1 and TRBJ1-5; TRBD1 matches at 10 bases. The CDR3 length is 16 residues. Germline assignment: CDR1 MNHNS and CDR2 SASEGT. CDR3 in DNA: TGTGCCAGCAACGTAGTTGCCGGACAGGGGGATCAGCACCAGCATTTT. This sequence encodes CASNVVAGQGDQHQHF.

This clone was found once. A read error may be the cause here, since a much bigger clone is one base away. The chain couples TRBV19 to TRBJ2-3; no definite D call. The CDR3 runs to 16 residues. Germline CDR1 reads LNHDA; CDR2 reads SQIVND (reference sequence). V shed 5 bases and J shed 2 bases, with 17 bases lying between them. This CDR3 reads CASSVDIPGYTDTQYF. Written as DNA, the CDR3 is TGTGCCAGTAGTGTCGACATTCCCGGGTACACAGATACGCAGTATTTT.

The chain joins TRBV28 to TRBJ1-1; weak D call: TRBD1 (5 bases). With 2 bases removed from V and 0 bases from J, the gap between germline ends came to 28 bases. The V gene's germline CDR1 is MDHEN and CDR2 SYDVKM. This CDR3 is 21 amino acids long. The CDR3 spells CASSLGDRDNRRTAMNTEAFF. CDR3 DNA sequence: TGTGCCAGCAGTTTAGGAGACAGAGACAATCGCAGAACCGCCATGAACACTGAAGCTTTCTTT. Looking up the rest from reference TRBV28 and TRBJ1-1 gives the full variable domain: DVKVTQSSRYLVKRTGEKVFLECVQDMDHENMFWYRQDPGLGLRLIYFSYDVKMKEKGDIPEGYSVSREKKERFSLILESASTNQTSMYLCASSLGDRDNRRTAMNTEAFFGQGTRLTVV.

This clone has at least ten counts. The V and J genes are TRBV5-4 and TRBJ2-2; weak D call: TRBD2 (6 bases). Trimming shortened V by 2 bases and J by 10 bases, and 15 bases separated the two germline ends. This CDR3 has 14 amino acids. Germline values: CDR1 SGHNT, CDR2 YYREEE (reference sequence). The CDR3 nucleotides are TGTGCCAGCAGCTTAGAGACCGGGGGAAAGGAGCTGTTTTTT. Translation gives CASSLETGGKELFF.

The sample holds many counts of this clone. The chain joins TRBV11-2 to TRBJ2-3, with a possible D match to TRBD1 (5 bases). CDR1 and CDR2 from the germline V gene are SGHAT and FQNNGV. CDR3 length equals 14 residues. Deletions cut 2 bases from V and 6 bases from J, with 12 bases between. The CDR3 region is CASSLIQGVDTQYF. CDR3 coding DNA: TGTGCCAGCAGCTTAATTCAGGGTGTTGATACGCAGTATTTT.

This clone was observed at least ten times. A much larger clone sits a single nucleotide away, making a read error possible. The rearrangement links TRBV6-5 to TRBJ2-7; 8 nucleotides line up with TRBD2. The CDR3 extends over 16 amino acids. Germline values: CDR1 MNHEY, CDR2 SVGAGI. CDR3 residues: CAGSYSSGGANYEQYF. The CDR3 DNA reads TGTGCCGGCAGTTACTCATCGGGGGGGGCGAACTACGAGCAGTACTTC.

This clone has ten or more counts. CDR3 sequence: CATSRGLNTEAFF. DNA for the CDR3: TGTGCCACCAGCAGGGGATTGAACACTGAAGCTTTCTTT. The chain has TRBV24-1 and TRBJ1-1; perhaps TRBD1 as D (6 bases). Germline CDR1 KGHDR, CDR2 SFDVKD. With 7 bases removed from V and 0 bases from J, the gap between germline ends came to 8 bases. The CDR3 is 13 residues long.

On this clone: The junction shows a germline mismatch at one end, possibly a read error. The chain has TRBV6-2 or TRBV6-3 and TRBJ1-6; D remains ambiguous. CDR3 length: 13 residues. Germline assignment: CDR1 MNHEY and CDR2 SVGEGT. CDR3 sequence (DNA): TGTGCCAGCATTTACGGGCTTTTTTCACCCCTCCACTTT. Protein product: CASIYGLFSPLHF.

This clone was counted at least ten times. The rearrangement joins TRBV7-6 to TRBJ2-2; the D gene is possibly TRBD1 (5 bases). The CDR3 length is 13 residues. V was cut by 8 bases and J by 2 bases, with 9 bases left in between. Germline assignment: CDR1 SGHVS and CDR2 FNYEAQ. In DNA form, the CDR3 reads TGTGCCAGCCGCAGGGAAAACACCGGGGAGCTGTTTTTT. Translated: CASRRENTGELFF.

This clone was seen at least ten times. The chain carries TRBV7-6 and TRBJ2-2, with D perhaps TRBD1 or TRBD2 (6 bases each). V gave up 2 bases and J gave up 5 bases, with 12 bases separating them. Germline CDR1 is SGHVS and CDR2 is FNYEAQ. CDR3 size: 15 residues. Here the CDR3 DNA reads TGTGCCAGCAGCTTAACGGGGGCGGATACCGGGGAGCTGTTTTTT. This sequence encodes CASSLTGADTGELFF.